This TCR beta chain comes out of a study of response to subunit inactivated influenza vaccine. TCRdb recomputed calls from the RT-PCR reads with MiXCR, one row per CDR3 protein. The profile shows about 540,000 distinct CDR3 sequences, 20% to 25% of them singletons. This CDR3 region has 16 residues. With V trimmed by 5 bases and J by 4 bases, 10 bases remained unmatched. The V gene's germline CDR1 is SGHRS and CDR2 YFSETQ. These data also formed part of another study, on T cells expressing NK-cell markers. From that second work: UMI-tagged 5'RACE template switching yielded the TCR beta cDNA. Source material for TCR beta repertoires consisted of sorted CD3+CD56+NKG2C+, CD3+CD56+NKG2C- and CD3+CD56-NKG2C+ T cells.

Sequenced material: CD4+ T cells sorted from PBMCs, taken about 11 days after vaccination. The V gene is TRBV5-1, the J gene TRBJ2-7; 12 nucleotides agree with TRBD2. The TCR originated in a man in his forties or fifties who received an inactivated influenza vaccine. The CDR3 coding sequence is TGCGCCAGCAGACCTACTAGCGGGAGGCTCCTATACGAGCAGTACTTC. This translates into CASRPTSGRLLYEQYF. The whole variable domain, remainder taken from reference TRBV5-1 and TRBJ2-7, is KAGVTQTPRYLIKTRGQQVTLSCSPISGHRSVSWYQQTPGQGLQFLFEYFSETQRNKGNFPGRFSGRQFSNSRSEMNVSTLELGDSALYLCASRPTSGRLLYEQYFGPGTRLTVT.